Each of the 3 T cell receptor beta chains below was sequenced from the same sample in a study of T cells in Graves' hyperthyroidism and ophthalmopathy. Amplification targeted TCR beta CDR3 regions from RNA transcripts. RT-PCR in the first round (using the HTBI primer set) targeted the TCR CDR3. TCRdb itself ran the multiplex PCR reads through MiXCR, one entry per CDR3 protein. Found here are approximately 270,000 distinct CDR3 sequences, less than 15% of them singletons; the top ten hold about 14%. The specimen was blood. The receptors originated from a woman aged 40 to 49 with Graves' hyperthyroidism that later progressed to Graves' ophthalmopathy.

The chain uses TRBV7-9 and TRBJ2-3; TRBD2 might be the D (5 bases). The CDR3 is 18 amino acids. CDR1 and CDR2 (germline): SEHNR, FQNEAQ (reference sequence). V shed 2 bases and J shed 4 bases, with 22 bases lying between them. DNA for the CDR3: TGTGCCAGCAGCTTAAGCCGTTGGGTCGGGGAGAAGTCAGATACGCAGTATTTT. As protein: CASSLSRWVGEKSDTQYF.

At least ten counts were recorded for this clonotype. The rearrangement joins TRBV28 to TRBJ2-7; D uncertain. CDR1 and CDR2 from the germline V gene are MDHEN and SYDVKM. The length of the CDR3 is 13 residues. Trimming cost V 6 bases and J 2 bases, with 11 bases left between them. The CDR3: CASSAESPYEQYF. CDR3 nucleotide sequence: TGTGCCAGCAGCGCCGAGAGTCCCTACGAGCAGTACTTC.

At least ten counts were recorded for this clonotype. The junction departs from the called germline gene at one end, perhaps through a read error. The V call is TRBV5-1, the J call TRBJ2-5, with 13 bases that match TRBD2. The CDR3 loop spans 15 amino acids. Germline V gives CDR1 SGHRS, CDR2 YFSETQ. CDR3 in DNA: TGTGCCAGCAGTTCCGGACTAGCGGGAGTAGAGACCCAGTACTTC. This sequence encodes CASSSGLAGVETQYF.